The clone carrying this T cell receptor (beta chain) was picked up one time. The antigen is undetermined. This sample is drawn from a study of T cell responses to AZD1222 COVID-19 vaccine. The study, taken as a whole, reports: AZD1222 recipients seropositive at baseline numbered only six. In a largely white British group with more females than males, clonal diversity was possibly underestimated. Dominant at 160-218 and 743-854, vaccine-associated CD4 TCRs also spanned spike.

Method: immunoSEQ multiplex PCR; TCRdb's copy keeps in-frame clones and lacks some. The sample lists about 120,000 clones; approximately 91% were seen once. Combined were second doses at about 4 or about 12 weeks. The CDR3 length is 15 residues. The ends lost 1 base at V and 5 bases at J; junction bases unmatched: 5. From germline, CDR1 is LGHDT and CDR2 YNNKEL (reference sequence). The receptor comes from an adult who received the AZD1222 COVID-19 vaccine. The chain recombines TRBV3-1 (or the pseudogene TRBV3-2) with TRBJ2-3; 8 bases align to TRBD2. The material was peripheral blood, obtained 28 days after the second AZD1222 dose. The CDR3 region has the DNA TGTGCCAGCAGCCAAGGAGCGGGGGCGGGAGATACGCAGTATTTT. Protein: CASSQGAGAGDTQYF.